The present entry profiles one TCR beta chain with its context. These data belong to a study of T cell changes during pregnancy in multiple sclerosis. Clones were sequenced by immunoSEQ multiplex PCR, and TCRdb holds only the in-frame ones, with some missing. The sample records about 34,000 clones, just over 90% being singletons. V lost 2 bases to trimming and J lost 6 bases, with 13 bases between them. Germline CDR1 is MNHEY and CDR2 is SMNVEV (reference sequence). The CDR3 contains 14 residues. The sequence was collected from a female donor with multiple sclerosis, enrolled in a pregnancy study. The chain recombines TRBV27 with TRBJ2-5; no firm D call. The source was CD8+ T cells from peripheral blood mononuclear cells, collected in the first trimester of pregnancy. CDR3 nucleotide sequence: TGTGCCAGCAGTTTAGTGTCAGGTTCGCAGACCCAGTACTTC. Amino acids: CASSLVSGSQTQYF.